A selection of T cell receptor beta chains follows, all from one sample in a study of T cell clusters in autoimmune cytopenias. With the multiplex PCR reads reprocessed, TCRdb shows one record per CDR3 protein and no DNA. The sample totals fewer than 3,000 distinct CDR3 sequences; its top ten clones hold roughly 48%. Sequencing used peripheral blood. These receptors were collected from a human donor with an autoimmune cytopenia or autoimmune hepatitis (not recorded which). Each CDR3 is given with its conserved first and last residue. Each record gives: CDR3 length, J gene, V gene, clone size, CDR3 protein. A clone size is listed for some rows: how often the clone was seen (once, few, many), or a class if it is expanded.

13 TRBJ2-5 TRBV30 . CASWTSAYNEQYF
13 TRBJ1-5 TRBV5-1 . CASSFTGNQPQHF
15 TRBJ1-3 TRBV18 . CASSPVGISGNTIYF
14 TRBJ2-7 TRBV6-6 . CASSYSIDGNEQYF
15 TRBJ2-2 TRBV5-6 . CASSPRLGAFGELFF
14 TRBJ2-4 TRBV6-2/TRBV6-3 . CASNEDTSKNIQYF
16 TRBJ1-6 TRBV18 medium-sized CASSHTGTGGYSPLHF
16 TRBJ1-5 TRBV6-5 medium-sized CASSHRTPLREQPQHF
13 TRBJ2-7 TRBV6-5 medium-sized CASSSPAGYEQYF
11 TRBJ2-5 TRBV10-3 . CAISSGETQYF
16 TRBJ2-7 TRBV5-1 . CASSYPPRGGADEQYF
13 TRBJ1-2 TRBV5-4 medium-sized CASSRGPDGGYTF
13 TRBJ1-2 TRBV19 medium-sized CASSIGSGSGYTF
15 TRBJ2-5 TRBV5-1 . CASSPETGRIETQYF
14 TRBJ2-7 TRBV6-5 medium-sized CASRQLAGHYEQYF
15 TRBJ2-3 TRBV27 medium-sized CASSLFFPSTDTQYF
13 TRBJ2-7 TRBV29-1 medium-sized CSASGTENYEQYF
14 TRBJ2-3 TRBV27 medium-sized CASSLQGAIDTQYF
16 TRBJ2-1 TRBV19 . CASSYSAGISYNEQFF
16 TRBJ1-6 TRBV12-3/TRBV12-4 . CASRAHDRGDNSPLHF
16 TRBJ2-3 TRBV12-3/TRBV12-4 . CASSSEQGLGTDTQYF
12 TRBJ1-6 TRBV11-1 large CASSFQGSPLHF